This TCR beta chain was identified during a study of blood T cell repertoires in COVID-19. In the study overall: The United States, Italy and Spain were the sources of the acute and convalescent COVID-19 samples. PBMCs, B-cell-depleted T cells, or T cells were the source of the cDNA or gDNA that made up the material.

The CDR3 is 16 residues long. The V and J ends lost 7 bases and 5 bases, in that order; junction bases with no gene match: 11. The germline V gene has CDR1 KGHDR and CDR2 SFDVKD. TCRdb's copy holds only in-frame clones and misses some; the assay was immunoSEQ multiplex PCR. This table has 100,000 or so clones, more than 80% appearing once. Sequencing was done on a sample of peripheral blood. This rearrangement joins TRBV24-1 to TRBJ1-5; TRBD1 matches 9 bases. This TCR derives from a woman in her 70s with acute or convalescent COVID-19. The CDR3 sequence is CATSTQTGGQHQPQHF. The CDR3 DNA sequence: TGTGCCACCAGCACACAAACAGGGGGCCAGCATCAGCCCCAGCATTTT.